The rows below give T cell receptor beta chains drawn from one sample of a study of cytomegalovirus exposure and HLA in healthy donors. Only in-frame clones appear in the TCRdb table, and some are missing; sequencing was by immunoSEQ multiplex PCR. The sample lists over 150,000 clones; approximately 84% were seen once. The specimen sequenced was PBMCs. Receptors originate from a girl aged 10 to 17 in good health and CMV-seropositive. The CDR3 runs from the conserved cysteine through the conserved F or W. The order of the fields is V gene, clone size, J gene, D gene, CDR3 protein, CDR3 DNA. D genes are given only for firm matches. Size tells how often a clone was seen (once, few, many) or the class of an expanded clone, and some rows leave it out.

TRBV30	-	TRBJ2-7	TRBD1	CAWRGTGTSSYEQYF	TGTGCCTGGAGGGGGACAGGCACCAGCTCCTACGAGCAGTACTTC
TRBV9	-	TRBJ1-3	-	CASSASGAGNTIYF	TGTGCCAGCAGCGCCTCGGGGGCTGGAAACACCATATATTTT
TRBV30	once	TRBJ2-7	TRBD2	CAWSVGTSSNEQYF	TGTGCCTGGAGTGTAGGGACTAGTTCCAACGAGCAGTACTTC
TRBV29-1	-	TRBJ1-2	TRBD1	CSVSQQGVGYTF	TGCAGCGTTTCCCAACAGGGGGTAGGCTACACCTTC
TRBV6-5	-	TRBJ1-5	-	CASSWRQWGQPQHF	TGTGCCAGCAGTTGGAGACAGTGGGGTCAGCCCCAGCATTTT
TRBV5-1	-	TRBJ1-1	TRBD1	CASSSTGPPEAFF	TGCGCCAGCAGCTCGACAGGGCCCCCTGAAGCTTTCTTT
TRBV7-9	-	TRBJ1-1	-	CASSLEANPNTEAFF	TGTGCCAGCAGCTTAGAAGCCAATCCGAACACTGAAGCTTTCTTT
TRBV5-1	-	TRBJ2-3	TRBD2	CASSSLSGGASDTQYF	TGCGCCAGCAGCTCCTTGAGCGGGGGGGCTTCAGATACGCAGTATTTT
TRBV27	-	TRBJ1-6	-	CASSLVPDRHQGILHF	TGTGCCAGCAGTTTAGTGCCAGACAGGCACCAAGGGATACTCCACTTT
TRBV6-5	once	TRBJ1-2	-	CASSSLGGQNGYTF	TGTGCCAGCAGTTCCCTGGGAGGGCAGAATGGCTACACCTTC
TRBV29-1	-	TRBJ2-7	TRBD2	CSVLAEDSYEQYF	TGCAGCGTTCTAGCGGAGGATTCCTACGAGCAGTACTTC
TRBV18	-	TRBJ1-2	-	CASSPDSGGSYGYTF	TGTGCCAGCTCACCCGATTCGGGGGGGTCCTATGGCTACACCTTC
TRBV19	-	TRBJ1-1	TRBD1	CASADRQGRTEAFF	TGTGCCAGTGCCGATCGACAGGGTCGGACTGAAGCTTTCTTT
TRBV19	-	TRBJ2-5	-	CASSMTAGETQYF	TGTGCCAGTAGTATGACAGCGGGAGAGACCCAGTACTTC
TRBV9	-	TRBJ1-2	-	CASSVEGRGKTYDYTF	TGTGCCAGCAGCGTAGAGGGCAGAGGGAAAACCTATGACTACACCTTC
TRBV15	few	TRBJ1-6	-	CATSRPGGKALHF	TGTGCCACCAGCAGACCGGGGGGGAAGGCCCTCCACTTT
TRBV6-5	few	TRBJ1-4	-	CASSYSATVNEKLFF	TGTGCCAGCAGTTACTCTGCGACAGTTAATGAAAAACTGTTTTTT
TRBV11-2	once	TRBJ2-7	-	CASSQGRIYEQYF	TGTGCCAGCTCACAGGGTCGGATCTACGAGCAGTACTTC
TRBV11-2	-	TRBJ1-1	TRBD1	CASSKPGQENTEAFF	TGTGCCAGCAGTAAACCGGGACAGGAGAACACTGAAGCTTTCTTT
TRBV5-6	-	TRBJ1-1	TRBD1	CASSLAGQARGTEAFF	TGTGCCAGCAGCTTAGCGGGACAGGCCAGGGGCACTGAAGCTTTCTTT
TRBV25-1	-	TRBJ1-2	-	CASRVDYGYTF	TGTGCCAGCAGAGTAGACTATGGCTACACCTTC
TRBV28	once	TRBJ2-5	-	CASQDSPQETQYF	TGTGCCAGCCAGGACAGCCCCCAAGAGACCCAGTACTTC
TRBV18	-	TRBJ2-7	TRBD1	CASSPGQGAAEQYF	TGTGCCAGCTCTCCGGGACAGGGGGCGGCCGAGCAGTACTTC
TRBV7-9	-	TRBJ2-1	TRBD2	CASSLESPSGTRQFF	TGTGCCAGCAGCTTAGAATCACCCTCCGGGACTAGGCAGTTCTTC
TRBV9	-	TRBJ2-7	TRBD2	CASSVSGGSYEQYF	TGTGCCAGCAGCGTATCGGGGGGATCCTACGAGCAGTACTTC
TRBV14	few	TRBJ2-6	-	CASSPLRTGRERYFSGANVLTF	TGTGCCAGCAGCCCTCTCCGGACAGGGAGGGAGCGGTACTTTTCTGGGGCCAACGTCCTGACTTTC
TRBV6-5	-	TRBJ2-7	-	CASSAGYDEQYF	TGTGCCAGCAGTGCAGGGTATGACGAGCAGTACTTC
TRBV29-1	-	TRBJ1-1	-	CSVEMAGWEMGHSSAFF	TGCAGCGTTGAGATGGCGGGGTGGGAGATGGGTCATAGCTCAGCTTTCTTT
TRBV5-8	-	TRBJ2-7	TRBD2	CASSRTSGGPYEQYF	TGTGCCAGCAGCCGAACTAGCGGGGGGCCCTACGAGCAGTACTTC
TRBV11-2	-	TRBJ2-1	TRBD1	CASSLGDSYNEQFF	TGTGCCAGCAGCTTAGGGGACAGCTACAATGAGCAGTTCTTC
TRBV2	-	TRBJ2-3	TRBD2	CASGRGTSGGTDTQYF	TGTGCCAGCGGACGGGGAACTAGCGGGGGGACAGATACGCAGTATTTT
TRBV27	-	TRBJ2-1	-	CASRLRSYNEQFF	TGTGCCAGCAGACTCCGAAGCTACAATGAGCAGTTCTTC
TRBV5-6	once	TRBJ2-1	-	CASSFYQVYNEQFF	TGTGCCAGCAGCTTTTATCAGGTTTACAATGAGCAGTTCTTC
TRBV7-2	-	TRBJ1-1	-	CASSPRWGGTEAFF	TGTGCCAGCAGCCCCAGGTGGGGGGGAACTGAAGCTTTCTTT
TRBV11-2	-	TRBJ1-3	TRBD1	CASSPSTGAGNTIYF	TGTGCCAGCAGCCCATCGACAGGGGCTGGAAACACCATATATTTT
TRBV2	-	TRBJ2-3	TRBD2	CAGLAGYTDTQYF	TGTGCCGGACTAGCGGGGTACACAGATACGCAGTATTTT
TRBV7-2	-	TRBJ2-7	TRBD2	CASSLALVLAGAASYEQYF	TGTGCCAGCAGCTTAGCGCTTGTACTAGCGGGGGCCGCCTCCTACGAGCAGTACTTC
TRBV18	-	TRBJ1-1	TRBD1	CASSPLEGANTEAFF	TGTGCCAGCTCCCCTTTGGAGGGGGCGAACACTGAAGCTTTCTTT
TRBV6-5	-	TRBJ2-4	TRBD2	CASSYSTPGGNIQYF	TGTGCCAGCAGTTACTCGACACCGGGGGGAAACATTCAGTACTTC
TRBV2	-	TRBJ1-1	-	CASSDERAGLKTEAFF	TGTGCCAGCAGTGACGAAAGGGCCGGACTTAAGACTGAAGCTTTCTTT
TRBV12-5	-	TRBJ2-7	-	CASGPTQQDDAYEQYF	TGTGCTAGTGGGCCAACCCAACAGGACGACGCCTACGAGCAGTACTTC
TRBV7-9	-	TRBJ2-3	-	CASSPPGQRTDTQYF	TGTGCCAGCTCCCCTCCGGGACAACGCACAGATACGCAGTATTTT
TRBV6-4	-	TRBJ1-5	-	CASSLTGGNQPQHF	TGTGCCAGCAGCCTAACGGGGGGCAATCAGCCCCAGCATTTT
TRBV9	-	TRBJ2-7	-	CASSVDIRREQYF	TGTGCCAGCAGCGTAGACATCAGGAGGGAGCAGTACTTC
TRBV6-5	-	TRBJ1-1	TRBD1	CASSQTGGTEAFF	TGTGCCAGCAGTCAAACAGGGGGCACTGAAGCTTTCTTT